Shown below are 22 T cell receptor beta chains from a single sample sequenced in a study of T-cell memory formation after mild COVID-19. TCRdb re-called the 5' RACE reads with MiXCR, one entry per CDR3 protein. The profile covers about 140,000 distinct CDR3 sequences, with 15% to 20% appearing a single time and approximately 2.3% taken by the ten largest. What was sequenced was PBMCs or a T cell subset sorted from them (not recorded which). The receptor source for this set is an adult woman who had mild COVID-19 (a few samples of this study predate the infection). Cell type and time point are not known.

This clonotype appeared a few times. The chain recombines TRBV12-3 or TRBV12-4 with TRBJ2-7; D perhaps matches TRBD1 (6 bases). With 3 bases removed from V and 7 bases from J, the gap between germline ends came to 16 bases. This CDR3 is built from 14 residues. CDR3 in amino acids: CASSFRRGRGEQYF. In DNA, the CDR3 is TGTGCCAGCAGTTTCCGCAGGGGAAGAGGAGAGCAGTACTTC.

This clonotype was detected many times. The V and J genes are TRBV7-6 and TRBJ2-3; D not resolved. The V gene lost 5 bases and the J gene lost 6 bases, with 6 bases spanning the gap. Germline V gives CDR1 SGHVS, CDR2 FNYEAQ. This CDR3 region has 11 residues. The CDR3 DNA follows: TGTGCCAGCAGCCAGGCGGATACGCAGTATTTT. This translates into CASSQADTQYF.

The V and J genes are TRBV20-1 and TRBJ2-1; the D is unclear. V was pared by 3 bases and J by 7 bases, with 16 bases between. The germline V gene encodes CDR1 DFQATT and CDR2 SNEGSKA (reference sequence). This CDR3 is built from 14 residues. This CDR3 reads CSARIPAVENEQFF. DNA for the CDR3: TGCAGTGCTAGGATACCCGCTGTGGAGAATGAGCAGTTCTTC.

This clonotype was observed a few times. The chain recombines TRBV5-5 with TRBJ2-6; the D gene is possibly TRBD2 (6 bases). Trimming stripped 4 bases from V and 0 bases from J, with 20 bases between. CDR3 length: 19 amino acids. CDR1 and CDR2 from the germline V gene are SGHKS and YYEKEE (reference sequence). In DNA, the CDR3 is TGTGCCAGCAGCACCGCACCCGGGACTGCTACCTCTGGGGCCAACGTCCTGACTTTC. It is translated as CASSTAPGTATSGANVLTF.

This chain links TRBV29-1 with TRBJ2-3; 10 bases map to TRBD2. The CDR3 contains 15 residues. CDR1 is SQVTM, CDR2 ANQGSEA, per germline. J lost 2 bases, V lost 4 bases, and 6 bases had no gene match. CDR3 sequence (DNA): TGCAGCGTTGTAGCGGGGGGCCCTTTCACAGATACGCAGTATTTT. This codes for CSVVAGGPFTDTQYF.

This clonotype was detected many times. The chain is built from TRBV20-1 and TRBJ2-5; D may be TRBD1 or TRBD2 (5 bases each). V lost 5 bases and J 5 bases, leaving 15 bases between the germline ends. CDR3 length equals 13 residues. Germline V gene data show CDR1 as DFQATT and CDR2 as SNEGSKA (reference sequence). The CDR3 region is CSAVWGPPETQYF. The CDR3 DNA follows: TGCAGTGCTGTTTGGGGACCCCCGGAGACCCAGTACTTC.

This clonotype was picked up a small number of times. The chain uses TRBV5-4 and TRBJ2-1; tentatively, D is TRBD2 (7 bases). Germline CDR1 and CDR2: SGHNT and YYREEE (reference sequence). V was clipped by 1 base and J by 7 bases, with 12 bases between them. The CDR3 loop spans 14 amino acids. The CDR3 loop is CASSLYRGANEQFF. CDR3 nucleotides: TGTGCCAGCAGCTTGTACCGGGGGGCGAATGAGCAGTTCTTC.

The chain uses TRBV24-1 and TRBJ2-7, with TRBD2 as a possible D gene (6 bases). Per the germline V gene, CDR1 is KGHDR and CDR2 is SFDVKD. The CDR3 contains 16 residues. Trimming pared 6 bases from V and 6 bases from J, leaving 23 bases between. The CDR3 nucleotides read TGTGCCACCAGTCCCTGGTGTTCGGGGGTGAGAGGCGAGCAGTACTTC. It specifies CATSPWCSGVRGEQYF.

The CDR3 here is CATSDLAQDWRGYTF. The CDR3 bases are TGTGCCACCAGTGATTTAGCGCAGGACTGGAGAGGCTACACCTTC. The V and J genes are TRBV24-1 and TRBJ1-2, with D hard to call. Trimming stripped 1 base from V and 8 bases from J, with 16 bases between. Germline V CDR1 and CDR2: KGHDR, SFDVKD. The CDR3 loop spans 15 amino acids.

The chain recombines TRBV12-3 or TRBV12-4 with TRBJ1-1; D might be TRBD1 (6 bases). Trimming took 7 bases from V and 4 from J, leaving 19 bases between them. This CDR3 has 15 residues. In DNA, the CDR3 is TGTGCCAGCAAAAGAACAGGGTCGGGGAGCACTGAAGCTTTCTTT. Protein product: CASKRTGSGSTEAFF.

The chain links TRBV20-1 to TRBJ1-2; a weak D match, TRBD1 (5 bases). V gave up 6 bases and J gave up 3 bases, with 26 bases separating them. Looked up from germline, CDR1 is DFQATT and CDR2 is SNEGSKA (reference sequence). The CDR3 has 17 amino acids. The CDR3 coding sequence is TGCAGTGCCCCGGCAAGGGCTTGGGGGACCGGGGACTATGGCTACACCTTC. Translation: CSAPARAWGTGDYGYTF.

This clonotype occurred many times. The J gene is TRBJ2-7, the V gene TRBV5-6; 8 nucleotides align to TRBD1. From germline, CDR1 is SGHDT and CDR2 YYEEEE. The V segment lost 4 bases and the J segment 7 bases; nucleotides outside the gene matches: 10. This CDR3 has 14 residues. The CDR3 reads CASSTRQGPGEQYF. The CDR3 nucleotides read TGTGCCAGCAGCACCCGACAGGGGCCGGGGGAGCAGTACTTC.

In its sample, this clonotype was seen a few times. The chain employs TRBV24-1 and TRBJ2-1; D not resolved. V lost 5 bases to trimming and J lost 8 bases, with 6 bases between them. Germline assignment: CDR1 KGHDR and CDR2 SFDVKD. The CDR3 sequence is 11 residues long. The CDR3 is CATSVADEQFF. For the CDR3, the DNA is TGTGCCACCAGTGTCGCCGATGAGCAGTTCTTC.

This clonotype turned up a few times. The chain employs TRBV29-1 and TRBJ2-2; 8 nucleotides line up with TRBD1. This CDR3 is built from 13 residues. Trimming cost V 7 bases and J 6 bases; bases outside gene matches: 7. Germline assignment: CDR1 SQVTM and CDR2 ANQGSEA. Here the CDR3 reads CSARPGGAGELFF. Written as DNA, the CDR3 is TGCAGCGCTCGACCAGGGGGCGCCGGGGAGCTGTTTTTT.

V is TRBV20-1 and J is TRBJ2-5; tentative D call: TRBD1 (6 bases). V lost 6 bases and J lost 5, with 22 bases in between. This CDR3 has 15 residues. Germline CDR1 and CDR2: DFQATT and SNEGSKA (reference sequence). The CDR3 protein is CSAPGGSAQGETQYF. CDR3 coding DNA: TGCAGTGCCCCGGGCGGGTCAGCCCAGGGGGAGACCCAGTACTTC.

The chain carries TRBV15 and TRBJ2-5; D is undetermined. V was pared by 3 bases and J by 5 bases, with 10 bases between. The CDR3 extends over 13 amino acids. The germline V gene has CDR1 LNHNV and CDR2 YYDKDF (reference sequence). CDR3 sequence (DNA): TGTGCCACCAGCAGGGCCCTCACCGAGACCCAGTACTTC. Its translation is CATSRALTETQYF.

The chain uses TRBV7-8 and TRBJ2-1; 7 bases map to TRBD1. Trimming cost V 5 bases and J 6 bases; bases outside gene matches: 13. The CDR3 length is 16 residues. From germline, CDR1 is SGHVS and CDR2 FQNEAQ. CDR3 loop: CASSAATGTYPNEQFF. The CDR3 nucleotides are TGTGCCAGCAGCGCCGCGACAGGGACCTACCCCAATGAGCAGTTCTTC.

The chain employs TRBV5-1 and TRBJ2-3; D gene unclear. Trimming took off 6 bases at V and 4 bases at J, with 15 bases between the two ends. The CDR3 is 14 residues long. Germline CDR1 SGHRS, CDR2 YFSETQ. The CDR3 region is CASTRSGSADTQYF. The CDR3 DNA reads TGCGCCAGCACGCGTTCTGGCTCTGCAGATACGCAGTATTTT.

In this sample, this clonotype turned up a few times. The genes are TRBV7-2 and TRBJ2-7, with D hard to call. The CDR3 length is 14 residues. Between the trimmed V and J ends, which lost 5 bases and 4 bases, there was a span of 15 bases. Germline CDR1 reads SGHTA; CDR2 reads FQGNSA. The CDR3 is CASSLLSSLYEQYF. Here the CDR3 DNA reads TGTGCCAGCAGCCTCTTGTCGTCCCTTTACGAGCAGTACTTC.

The J gene is TRBJ1-1, the V gene TRBV29-1; D unclear. This CDR3 spans 14 amino acids. V was pared by 3 bases and J by 1 base, with 12 bases between. The V gene's germline CDR1 is SQVTM and CDR2 ANQGSEA. In nucleotides, the CDR3 is TGCAGCGTTGAGAGGGTCGTGGCGAACACTGAAGCTTTCTTT. This encodes CSVERVVANTEAFF.

This clonotype was detected a few times. Written as DNA, the CDR3 is TGTGCCACCAGCAGAGAAAGGGGGATTAGGACTGAAGCTTTCTTT. Translated, it gives CATSRERGIRTEAFF. This chain connects TRBV15 to TRBJ1-1, with D possibly being TRBD1 (6 bases). This CDR3 is 15 amino acids long. Germline lookup yields CDR1 LNHNV and CDR2 YYDKDF (reference sequence). Trimming removed 0 bases from V and 5 bases from J, with 13 bases in between. Supplemented by reference TRBV15 and TRBJ1-1, the full variable domain reads DAMVIQNPRYQVTQFGKPVTLSCSQTLNHNVMYWYQQKSSQAPKLLFHYYDKDFNNEADTPDNFQSRRPNTSFCFLDIRSPGLGDTAMYLCATSRERGIRTEAFFGQGTRLTVV.

This clonotype qualifies as medium-sized. The chain combines TRBV14 with TRBJ2-1, with D hard to call. Trimming left V 0 bases short and J 0 bases short, with 9 bases between. Germline V gene sequence: CDR1 SGHDN, CDR2 FVKESK. This CDR3 is 16 amino acids long. The CDR3 region has the DNA TGTGCCAGCAGCCAAGATCTTTTCAGCTCCTACAATGAGCAGTTCTTC. As protein: CASSQDLFSSYNEQFF.